Below are 8 T cell receptor beta chains sequenced from a single sample in a study of blood T cells in healthy people across ages. Through a sample-barcoded 5' primer and a J-beta primer mix, a second PCR was run for roughly 6 to 11 cycles. TCRdb used MiXCR to reprocess the 5' RACE reads, holding one entry per CDR3 protein. The sample lists around 580,000 distinct CDR3 sequences; about 45% were seen once. Specimen: blood. The receptors were gathered from an older man in good health.

V usage is TRBV21-1 and J usage is TRBJ2-4. TRBV21-1 is recorded as a pseudogene. The CDR3 totals 11 residues. CDR3 DNA: TGTGCCAGCAGCAATGGTGCCATTCAGTACTTC. It is translated as CASSNGAIQYF.

The chain is built from TRBV7-2 and TRBJ2-5; weak D call: TRBD1 (5 bases). The CDR3 is 13 residues long. From germline, CDR1 is SGHTA and CDR2 FQGNSA. V shed 5 bases and J shed 5 bases, with 12 bases lying between them. CDR3 nucleotide sequence: TGTGCCAGCAGCCTAGGACACAGTGAGACCCAGTACTTC. Encoded protein: CASSLGHSETQYF.

This clonotype was picked up a small number of times. The rearrangement uses TRBV7-2 and TRBJ2-1, with 7 bases lining up with TRBD2. Trimming removed 6 bases from V and 3 bases from J; junction bases left unmatched: 8. From germline, CDR1 is SGHTA and CDR2 FQGNSA. This CDR3 is 15 amino acids long. CDR3 loop: CASRSRAGDYNEQFF. Written as DNA, the CDR3 is TGTGCCAGCAGGTCAAGGGCGGGGGACTACAATGAGCAGTTCTTC.

The chain combines TRBV9 with TRBJ2-5; 8 bases align to TRBD1. V gave up 3 bases and J gave up 4 bases; unmatched junction bases: 8. From germline, CDR1 is SGDLS and CDR2 YYNGEE. The CDR3 loop spans 15 amino acids. This CDR3 reads CASSATTGAGETQYF. For the CDR3, the DNA is TGTGCCAGCAGCGCTACGACAGGGGCGGGAGAGACCCAGTACTTC.

This clonotype showed up just a few times. The chain is built from TRBV20-1 and TRBJ2-1; TRBD2 matches at 8 bases. V shed 1 base and J 1 base; nucleotides not matched to a gene: 3. Per germline, CDR1 DFQATT and CDR2 SNEGSKA (reference sequence). The CDR3 extends over 15 amino acids. The CDR3 sequence: CSARASSGSYNEQFF. In DNA form, the CDR3 reads TGCAGTGCTAGAGCCTCTAGCGGGTCCTACAATGAGCAGTTCTTC.

The table lists this clonotype with a few counts. V usage is TRBV29-1 and J usage is TRBJ1-2; TRBD1 is a possible D gene (5 bases). The V end was cut by 0 bases, the J end by 7 bases, with 15 bases between. The CDR3 sequence is 14 residues long. Germline CDR1 SQVTM, CDR2 ANQGSEA. CDR3 in amino acids: CSVEEAIAGSGYTF. CDR3 in DNA: TGCAGCGTTGAAGAGGCCATAGCAGGGTCTGGCTACACCTTC.

Details on this clonotype: A read error is possible here, since a much larger clone lies one base away. The chain uses TRBV6-5 and TRBJ1-1; TRBD1 aligns across 9 bases. The CDR3 runs to 12 residues. Germline V gene data show CDR1 as MNHEY and CDR2 as SVGAGI. CDR3 nucleotide sequence: TGTGCCAGCAGTCGGACAGGGGCTGAAGTTTTCTTT. Protein sequence: CASSRTGAEVFF.

The CDR3 spells CSALRGEAFF. DNA for the CDR3: TGCAGTGCCCTACGGGGTGAAGCTTTCTTT. The chain uses TRBV20-1 and TRBJ1-1; no clear D. The CDR3 is made up of 10 amino acids. Germline V gene lookup returns CDR1 DFQATT and CDR2 SNEGSKA (reference sequence). Trimming cost V 6 bases and J 7 bases, with 9 bases left between them.